This TCR beta chain was obtained from a study of neurological immune-mediated disorders (dated by TCRdb to 2018 to 2020). Turning to the overall study: Among the roughly 34 multiple sclerosis patients, relapsing-remitting MS was present in roughly 30 and secondary progressive MS was present in 3. Peripheral blood TCR-beta repertoires from HTLV-I-associated myelopathy (HAM/TSP) patients, multiple sclerosis patients and healthy controls were compared by UMI-based sequencing. The approximately 96 TCR-beta libraries covered PBMC samples along with longitudinal samples, technical triplicates, and paired sorted CD4+ and CD8+ T-cell subsets. The cohort included 68 subjects: approximately 15 with HAM/TSP, about 34 with multiple sclerosis, and approximately 20 healthy controls. The full study reports these points: In phylogenetic analysis, the repertoires of 18 of 34 MS patients grouped into a cluster of related CDR3 sequences, which suggests a possible signature at the repertoire level. Expanded clones from different subjects shared no identical CDR3 amino acid sequences, which suggests that TCR-beta repertoires were private in all groups. The highest TCR clonal expansion was observed in HAM/TSP patients, whereas the lowest was observed in MS patients, even when compared with healthy controls. No clinical or MRI features were associated with the MS cluster, and the authors said that larger cohorts are needed.

cDNA synthesis used template-switch 5'RACE with a primer carrying a 10-nucleotide random unique molecular identifier tagging each TCR transcript. Every sequencing run yielded over 170 million TCR-beta sequences covering 15-18 subjects. The RNeasy kit was used for extraction of total RNA. The KAPA Real-time Library Amplification kit was used to amplify TCR-beta VDJ regions with primers for the TCR constant region and the 5'RACE anchor. Sample indexes and Illumina adaptors were added in a first PCR, after which library yield was increased in a second PCR. The roughly 650 bp TCR product was size-selected on a 2% E-gel SizeSelection system after Ampure bead purification. Library quality was checked on a Bioanalyzer, concentration was measured with Qubit, and libraries were quantified with the Kapa Library Quantification kit before pooling. An Illumina HiSeq 2500 sequenced the libraries paired-end 2 x 150 bp. To increase sequence diversity, roughly 24-31% phiX was spiked into each library pool. The paper's data handling went like this. Quality-filtered reads were processed with the UMI-based MiGEC pipeline, which removed over 75% of raw TCR sequences during error correction. IMGT germline references were used for aligning VDJ genes, and each clonotype was defined as a unique CDR3 amino acid sequence together with its V-J genes. Clonal expansion, Shannon diversity, and CDR3 relatedness (CalcPairwiseDistances, ClusterSamples) were evaluated with VDJtools, and phylogenetic trees were built with CLCbio workbench. Clones with at least 8 unique UMIs were defined as expanded, with this threshold being based on coefficient-of-variation modelling across technical triplicates. TCRdb passed the public sequencing reads through fastp at Q25 and MiXCR, retaining productive beta sequences. Merged by CDR3 protein, the rows form single entries marked with the most common genes and DNA. The V and J calls and clone size are TCRdb's, not the authors'. The table for this sample lists about 55,000 distinct CDR3 sequences; 3% to 4% of them were counted only once. More than 1.5% of the sample is held by the ten biggest clonotypes.

For the sorted-subset TCR libraries, the starting material was over 800,000 sorted CD4+ or CD8+ T cells. The multiple sclerosis patients were enrolled in a US clinical protocol that evaluated disease progression with magnetic resonance imaging. PBMCs were separated from peripheral blood using Ficoll-Hypaque density gradient centrifugation and then cryopreserved in liquid nitrogen. The study also sequenced paired sorted CD4+ and CD8+ subsets from healthy controls, HAM/TSP patients and MS patients. At the junction V is shortened by 3 bases and J by 0 bases, with 14 bases in between. CDR1 and CDR2 (LNHNV, YYDKDF) derive from the germline V gene (reference sequence). Measured from the cysteine to the phenylalanine, the CDR3 is 17 residues long. The retained sequence is limited to the CDR3, 51 bases, with the frame set at the first base. At least ten counts were recorded for this clonotype. What this receptor recognizes is not known. Within one base of it there is no much larger clone, and no base qualities were kept.

Here the chain combines TRBV15 and TRBJ1-4, and perhaps TRBD1 as D gene, on 5 matching bases. The receptor was isolated from a woman in her thirties or forties with multiple sclerosis. Sequenced material: CD4+ T cells from blood. The CDR3 region has the sequence CATSRDGRDATNEKLFF. The nucleotide sequence reads TGTGCCACCAGCAGGGACGGAAGGGACGCAACTAATGAAAAACTGTTTTTT.